A single sample is the source of the 18 T cell receptor beta chains below, sequenced in a study of control samples from healthy donors and cancer patients. Libraries were prepared by immunoSEQ multiplex PCR; TCRdb keeps only in-frame clonotypes and omits some of them. The sample has about 230,000 clones, over 70% seen once. Sequenced input: PBMCs. The receptor set was obtained from a woman aged 60-75 years with lung cancer.

The chain has TRBV18 and TRBJ1-4; unclear D gene. The length of the CDR3 is 15 residues. Germline values: CDR1 KGHSH, CDR2 LQKENI. Deletions cut 0 bases from V and 4 bases from J, with 9 bases between. The CDR3 sequence: CASSPPGSNNEKLFF. The CDR3, as DNA: TGTGCCAGCTCACCACCCGGGTCCAATAATGAAAAACTGTTTTTT.

The chain couples TRBV10-3 to TRBJ1-2; 8 bases map to TRBD1. CDR3 length equals 13 residues. Germline V gene data show CDR1 as ENHRY and CDR2 as SYGVKD. Germline trimming cut 7 bases from V and 4 bases from J; bases unmatched to any gene: 5. In DNA, the CDR3 is TGTGCCATCAAGGAAGGACAGGGCTATGGCTACACCTTC. Its protein product is CAIKEGQGYGYTF.

The chain has TRBV2 and TRBJ2-7, with 7 bases aligning to TRBD1. The germline gives CDR1 SNHLY, CDR2 FYNNEI. Trimming removed 5 bases from V and 5 bases from J; junction bases left unmatched: 12. This CDR3 is 15 amino acids long. This CDR3 is CASSSGTASSDEQYF. CDR3 sequence (DNA): TGTGCCAGCAGTTCCGGGACAGCCTCCTCGGACGAGCAGTACTTC.

This clone was found once. The V gene is TRBV4-2, the J gene TRBJ1-1, with D tentatively TRBD1 (5 bases). The CDR3 is made up of 15 amino acids. The V gene's germline CDR1 is LGHNA and CDR2 YNFKEQ. V was cut by 1 base and J by 5 bases, with 14 bases left in between. The CDR3 DNA reads as TGTGCCAGCAGCCAAGGGAGGGGCCGAGGGACTGAAGCTTTCTTT. It is translated as CASSQGRGRGTEAFF.

With regard to this clone: This same CDR3 is encoded by further DNA sequences in the sample. V and J are TRBV19 and TRBJ2-3; D is unclear. The CDR3 has 13 residues. V was shortened by 3 bases and J by 1 base, with 5 bases between the two germline ends. CDR1 and CDR2 (germline): LNHDA, SQIVND (reference sequence). CDR3 residues: CASSIAGTDTQYF. CDR3 nucleotides: TGTGCCAGTAGTATCGCGGGCACAGATACGCAGTATTTT.

This chain connects TRBV7-9 to TRBJ1-1; a possible D gene is TRBD1 (6 bases). The CDR3 contains 14 residues. CDR1 is SEHNR and CDR2 is FQNEAQ in the germline V gene (reference sequence). The V gene lost 5 bases and the J gene lost 3 bases, with 13 bases spanning the gap. The CDR3 sequence is CASSRGGGDTEAFF. CDR3 bases: TGTGCCAGCAGCCGAGGGGGTGGGGACACTGAAGCTTTCTTT.

V usage is TRBV19 and J usage is TRBJ1-1, with 9 bases fitting TRBD1. Trimming removed 5 bases from V and 1 base from J; junction bases left unmatched: 11. The germline V gene has CDR1 LNHDA and CDR2 SQIVND (reference sequence). CDR3 length: 17 residues. The CDR3: CASSPTGGASRNTEAFF. In nucleotides, the CDR3 is TGTGCCAGTAGTCCTACAGGGGGCGCGAGTAGGAACACTGAAGCTTTCTTT.

This clone was seen more than once but under ten times. The chain combines TRBV5-1 with TRBJ2-7; 10 bases agree with TRBD1. Losses at the gene ends were 2 bases for V and 5 bases for J; bases not matched to a gene: 4. The CDR3 contains 14 residues. CDR1 SGHRS and CDR2 YFSETQ come from the germline V gene. The CDR3 loop is CASSFGTGEDEQYF. The CDR3 nucleotides are TGCGCCAGCAGCTTCGGGACAGGGGAAGACGAGCAGTACTTC.

The chain uses TRBV5-1 and TRBJ2-2; the match to TRBD1 covers 8 bases. There are 16 residues in the CDR3. V dropped 4 bases and J dropped 2; count of bases not matched to a gene: 7. In germline, CDR1 is SGHRS, CDR2 YFSETQ. The CDR3 is CASSITGTGNTGELFF. The CDR3 DNA sequence: TGCGCCAGCAGCATTACCGGGACAGGTAACACCGGGGAGCTGTTTTTT.

The rearrangement links TRBV12-3 or TRBV12-4 to TRBJ2-3; no clear D gene. This CDR3 comprises 13 residues. Trimming pared 3 bases from V and 2 bases from J, leaving 6 bases between. The CDR3 nucleotides are TGTGCCAGCAGTTTGGGCTTCACAGATACGCAGTATTTT. It codes for CASSLGFTDTQYF.

The rearrangement uses TRBV3-1 (or the pseudogene TRBV3-2) and TRBJ1-2, with D uncertain. The CDR3 loop spans 12 amino acids. The germline V and J ends were trimmed by 1 base and 8 bases, with 8 bases remaining between them. Germline CDR1 is LGHDT and CDR2 is YNNKEL (reference sequence). CDR3 nucleotides: TGTGCCAGCAGCCAAGTAGCACGGGGCTACACCTTC. It translates to CASSQVARGYTF.

The rearrangement links TRBV7-6 to TRBJ1-6; D gene ambiguous. This CDR3 has 16 residues. V dropped 2 bases and J dropped 3 bases, with 11 bases sitting between them. In germline, CDR1 is SGHVS, CDR2 FNYEAQ. The CDR3 DNA reads TGTGCCAGCAGCTTAAAGGTCGGAGACTATAATTCACCCCTCCACTTT. It specifies CASSLKVGDYNSPLHF.

The rearrangement links TRBV5-1 to TRBJ2-7, with D tentatively TRBD1 or TRBD2 (5 bases each). This CDR3 comprises 16 residues. Germline CDR1 and CDR2: SGHRS and YFSETQ. V lost 0 bases to trimming and J lost 5 bases, with 18 bases between them. This chain's CDR3 is CASSLATARASDEQYF. The CDR3 coding sequence is TGCGCCAGCAGCTTGGCGACAGCGCGGGCAAGCGACGAGCAGTACTTC.

The rearrangement uses TRBV5-1 and TRBJ1-1; TRBD1 matches at 9 bases. The CDR3 has 15 residues. After removal of 3 bases from V and 3 bases from J, the junction contained 6 bases not matched to a gene. Germline CDR1 SGHRS, CDR2 YFSETQ. The CDR3 DNA reads as TGCGCCAGCAGCTGGGGACAGGGATTAGACACTGAAGCTTTCTTT. Amino acid sequence: CASSWGQGLDTEAFF.

The chain recombines TRBV7-2 with TRBJ2-2, with D perhaps matching TRBD2 (6 bases). The V gene lost 1 base and the J gene lost 4 bases, with 7 bases spanning the gap. This CDR3 spans 14 amino acids. CDR1 SGHTA and CDR2 FQGNSA come from the germline V gene. For the CDR3, the DNA is TGTGCCAGCAGCTTAGTCGGGGGCACCGGGGAGCTGTTTTTT. Amino acids: CASSLVGGTGELFF.

The chain uses TRBV10-3 and TRBJ1-3; D may be TRBD1 (5 bases). This CDR3 has 14 residues. V shed 7 bases and J shed 2 bases, with 12 bases lying between them. Looked up from germline, CDR1 is ENHRY and CDR2 is SYGVKD. In DNA form, the CDR3 reads TGTGCCATCAACCCAGGGACTCCTGGAAACACCATATATTTT. It codes for CAINPGTPGNTIYF.

This chain links TRBV7-3 with TRBJ2-2; 9 nucleotides match TRBD2. The trim removed 4 bases at V and 4 bases at J, leaving 4 bases unmatched. CDR1 and CDR2 from the germline V gene are SGHTA and FQGTGA. CDR3 length equals 15 residues. The CDR3 here is CASSYAGGATGELFF. CDR3 DNA sequence: TGTGCCAGCAGCTACGCGGGAGGGGCCACCGGGGAGCTGTTTTTT.

This clone occurred a few times. This chain joins TRBV4-1 and TRBJ2-2, with unresolved D. This CDR3 has 14 residues. Germline assignment: CDR1 MGHRA and CDR2 YSYEKL. V dropped 6 bases and J dropped 0 bases, with 8 bases sitting between them. The CDR3 sequence: CASRRVSNTGELFF. The CDR3 coding sequence is TGCGCCAGCAGACGGGTTTCGAACACCGGGGAGCTGTTTTTT.